This entry lists 25 T cell receptor beta chains sequenced from one sample in a study of blood T cell repertoires in COVID-19. The assay was immunoSEQ multiplex PCR, and TCRdb's table has in-frame clones only and misses some. Seen here are 25,000 to 35,000 clones, about nine tenths observed once, and the top ten hold roughly 24%. Sequencing used peripheral blood. The receptor set was obtained from a human donor with active COVID-19. The donor label of this sample is uncertain.

The V and J genes are TRBV7-9 and TRBJ1-4; 7 nucleotides align to TRBD1. The CDR3 has 16 amino acids. With 1 base clipped from V and 4 bases from J, the junction kept 6 bases outside the gene matches. Germline CDR1 and CDR2: SEHNR and FQNEAQ (reference sequence). The CDR3: CASSLGGTVLNEKLFF. The CDR3 DNA is TGTGCCAGCAGCTTAGGCGGGACAGTACTTAATGAAAAACTGTTTTTT.

In DNA, the CDR3 is TGTGCCAGCACCCGACAAAGCAATCAGCCCCAGCATTTT. Protein: CASTRQSNQPQHF. The chain is built from TRBV28 and TRBJ1-5; no clear D. Germline V CDR1 and CDR2: MDHEN, SYDVKM. V lost 7 bases to trimming and J lost 1 base, with 8 bases between them. The CDR3 contains 13 residues.

The chain joins TRBV28 to TRBJ2-3; 12 bases are a match to TRBD2. Germline CDR1 reads MDHEN; CDR2 reads SYDVKM. This CDR3 comprises 17 residues. The J segment lost 4 bases and the V segment lost 4 bases, leaving 9 bases of the junction unmatched. The CDR3 loop is CASSSPGLAGMSDTQYF. The CDR3 coding sequence is TGTGCCAGCAGTTCCCCCGGACTAGCGGGGATGTCAGATACGCAGTATTTT.

The chain couples TRBV9 to TRBJ2-7; 9 bases agree with TRBD2. Germline CDR1 reads SGDLS; CDR2 reads YYNGEE. V was pared by 0 bases and J by 4 bases, with 8 bases of the junction left unmatched. The CDR3 length is 16 residues. The DNA of the CDR3 is TGTGCCAGCAGCGTAGGAGGCGGGAGGGCCGTTTACGAGCAGTACTTC. It codes for CASSVGGGRAVYEQYF.

The J gene is TRBJ2-2, the V gene TRBV7-3; 12 nucleotides agree with TRBD2. The CDR3 has 15 amino acids. From germline, CDR1 is SGHTA and CDR2 FQGTGA. J lost 9 bases, V lost 5 bases, and 7 bases had no gene match. The CDR3 is CASSLRTSGNRELFF. For the CDR3, the DNA is TGTGCCAGCAGCCTTAGGACTAGCGGGAACCGGGAGCTGTTTTTT.

By proportion, this clone is large. The CDR3 coding sequence is TGCGCCAGCAGCCAAGAGTGGGCTAGCGGGAGTTTCACAGATACGCAGTATTTT. It is translated as CASSQEWASGSFTDTQYF. The chain couples TRBV4-3 to TRBJ2-3; 10 bases fit TRBD2. Trimming at V came to 0 bases and at J to 2 bases, leaving 8 bases not matched to a gene. Germline-derived CDR1 and CDR2 are LGHNA and YSLEER. This CDR3 has 18 amino acids.

This clone was picked up one time. This chain uses TRBV19 with TRBJ2-1; D is perhaps TRBD2 (6 bases). V lost 6 bases, J lost 8 bases, and 23 bases lay in between. CDR1 is LNHDA and CDR2 is SQIVND in the germline V gene (reference sequence). This CDR3 is built from 16 residues. The CDR3 DNA follows: TGTGCCAGTAGCCTGGGAGGCCGCGTCCGGGTGGATGAGCAGTTCTTC. Translation: CASSLGGRVRVDEQFF.

The chain recombines TRBV7-2 with TRBJ1-1; possibly TRBD1 for D (6 bases). V lost 7 bases to trimming and J lost 3 bases, with 12 bases between them. CDR1 SGHTA and CDR2 FQGNSA come from the germline V gene. The length of the CDR3 is 13 residues. The DNA of the CDR3 is TGTGCCAGCACACAGGGTGGGGACACTGAAGCTTTCTTT. Translating it yields CASTQGGDTEAFF. The entire variable domain, with the rest obtained from reference TRBV7-2 and TRBJ1-1, is as follows: GAGVSQSPSNKVTEKGKDVELRCDPISGHTALYWYRQSLGQGLEFLIYFQGNSAPDKSGLPSDRFSAERTGGSVSTLTIQRTQQEDSAVYLCASTQGGDTEAFFGQGTRLTVV.

The chain employs TRBV18 and TRBJ1-5, with 8 bases fitting TRBD1. Trimming removed 4 bases from V and 10 bases from J; junction bases left unmatched: 12. Germline V lookup: CDR1 KGHSH, CDR2 LQKENI. The CDR3 contains 15 residues. CDR3 sequence reads: CASSLPGQGPLPQHF. Written as DNA, the CDR3 is TGTGCCAGCTCACTCCCAGGACAGGGTCCTCTACCCCAGCATTTT.

J is TRBJ2-4 and V is TRBV7-2, with 7 bases lining up with TRBD1. CDR3 length equals 16 residues. V lost 4 bases to trimming and J lost 6 bases; unmatched junction nucleotides: 12. Germline CDR1 SGHTA, CDR2 FQGNSA. The DNA for the CDR3 is TGTGCCAGCAGCTATCTAACCGGGACAGTTTTAAACATTCAGTACTTC. It is translated as CASSYLTGTVLNIQYF.

This clone has more than one count but fewer than ten. The rearrangement links TRBV6-6 to TRBJ1-2; D is unclear. This CDR3 comprises 12 residues. CDR1 and CDR2 from the germline V gene are MNHNY and SVGAGI (reference sequence). V lost 5 bases to trimming and J lost 5 bases, with 9 bases between them. In DNA form, the CDR3 reads TGTGCCAGCAGTCCTGGGGAGTATGGCTACACCTTC. This translates into CASSPGEYGYTF.

This chain links TRBV5-6 with TRBJ2-5; D perhaps matches TRBD2 (7 bases). Trimming shortened V by 6 bases and J by 5 bases, and 17 bases separated the two germline ends. The germline CDR1 and CDR2 sequences are SGHDT and YYEEEE. The CDR3 length is 14 residues. In nucleotides, the CDR3 is TGTGCCAGCACGGGGGGCTTGGTCATGGAGACCCAGTACTTC. Protein: CASTGGLVMETQYF.

The chain employs TRBV6-2 or TRBV6-3 and TRBJ2-1, with D possibly TRBD1 on 7 matching bases. From germline, CDR1 is MNHEY and CDR2 SVGEGT. The V end was cut by 2 bases, the J end by 0 bases, with 20 bases between. The CDR3 has 19 amino acids. CDR3 loop: CASSYATGSGSPSYNEQFF. CDR3 in DNA: TGTGCCAGCAGTTACGCGACAGGGTCCGGGAGCCCCTCCTACAATGAGCAGTTCTTC.

The chain uses TRBV19 and TRBJ2-1, with 9 nucleotides matching TRBD1. Germline trimming cut 6 bases from V and 9 bases from J; bases unmatched to any gene: 9. The CDR3 has 14 amino acids. In germline, CDR1 is LNHDA, CDR2 SQIVND (reference sequence). CDR3 in amino acids: CASRRGQGYGEQFF. CDR3 coding DNA: TGTGCCAGTAGAAGGGGACAGGGCTACGGTGAGCAGTTCTTC.

The chain has TRBV29-1 and TRBJ2-3; 7 bases map to TRBD1. Unmatched junction bases numbered 17, after V lost 6 bases and J lost 5 bases. Germline V lookup: CDR1 SQVTM, CDR2 ANQGSEA. CDR3 size: 16 residues. The CDR3 DNA reads TGCAGCGTCCGGGACAGACAGAGGAACCAATTAGATACGCAGTATTTT. Translated: CSVRDRQRNQLDTQYF.

The chain joins TRBV24-1 to TRBJ2-7; 7 positions agree with TRBD1. J gave up 3 bases and V 3 bases, and 13 bases lay outside the gene matches. Germline values: CDR1 KGHDR, CDR2 SFDVKD. The CDR3 is made up of 17 amino acids. Written as DNA, the CDR3 is TGTGCCACCAGTGATCAGGCCCCAACAGGGGATTACTACGAGCAGTACTTC. This translates into CATSDQAPTGDYYEQYF.

In its sample, this clone was seen a few times. The chain has TRBV6-4 and TRBJ2-3, with 10 bases that match TRBD1. Per the germline V gene, CDR1 is MRHNA and CDR2 is SNTAGT. CDR3 size: 16 residues. J lost 4 bases, V lost 2 bases, and 6 bases had no gene match. CDR3 sequence (DNA): TGTGCCAGCAGTGACGTAGCGGGGACAGGGGCAGATACGCAGTATTTT. Protein product: CASSDVAGTGADTQYF.

V and J are TRBV28 and TRBJ2-7, with D possibly being TRBD2 (5 bases). Between the trimmed V and J ends, which lost 1 base and 6 bases, there was a span of 22 bases. Germline V gene lookup returns CDR1 MDHEN and CDR2 SYDVKM. This CDR3 is built from 17 residues. The CDR3: CASSLSGLGLLAPEQYF. In DNA, the CDR3 is TGTGCCAGCAGTTTATCGGGGTTAGGACTCCTTGCCCCCGAGCAGTACTTC.

The chain combines TRBV28 with TRBJ1-1; weak D call: TRBD1 (5 bases). V gave up 3 bases and J gave up 5 bases, with 13 bases separating them. This CDR3 has 14 amino acids. Germline V gives CDR1 MDHEN, CDR2 SYDVKM. CDR3 sequence: CASSFWRGWTEAFF. CDR3 nucleotide sequence: TGTGCCAGCAGTTTTTGGAGGGGCTGGACTGAAGCTTTCTTT.

The J gene is TRBJ1-6, the V gene TRBV7-2; D might be TRBD1 (5 bases). The CDR3 length is 12 residues. Germline V gene data show CDR1 as SGHTA and CDR2 as FQGNSA. V shed 3 bases and J shed 8 bases, with 5 bases lying between them. CDR3 in amino acids: CASSFRDSPLHF. DNA for the CDR3: TGTGCCAGCAGCTTCAGGGATTCACCCCTCCACTTT.

The V and J genes are TRBV7-3 and TRBJ2-7; a weak D match, TRBD1 (6 bases). The V end was cut by 5 bases, the J end by 4 bases, with 18 bases between. The V gene's germline CDR1 is SGHTA and CDR2 FQGTGA. This CDR3 is built from 15 residues. CDR3 nucleotides: TGTGCCAGCAGCCCAACTCCCCTCGGGACATACGAGCAGTACTTC. Translating it yields CASSPTPLGTYEQYF.

This rearrangement joins TRBV13 to TRBJ2-7, with TRBD2 identical over 16 bases. The J segment lost 2 bases and the V segment lost 5 bases, leaving 15 bases of the junction unmatched. The germline gives CDR1 PRHDT, CDR2 FYEKMQ (reference sequence). The CDR3 runs 20 residues. The CDR3: CASSTAGTSGRAFLTYEQYF. CDR3 bases: TGTGCCAGCAGCACAGCCGGGACTAGCGGGAGGGCCTTCCTTACCTACGAGCAGTACTTC.

The CDR3 sequence: CASSVSGVAETQYF. The CDR3 DNA sequence: TGTGCCAGCAGCGTCTCAGGGGTCGCAGAGACCCAGTACTTC. The chain carries TRBV9 and TRBJ2-5; D is possibly TRBD1 (6 bases). Trimming removed 2 bases at V and 4 bases at J, with 12 bases between. CDR3 length: 14 residues. Germline V gene lookup returns CDR1 SGDLS and CDR2 YYNGEE.

The rearrangement joins TRBV2 to TRBJ2-2; D remains ambiguous. The CDR3 has 13 residues. Germline CDR1 reads SNHLY; CDR2 reads FYNNEI. Trimming took off 3 bases at V and 4 bases at J, with 6 bases between the two ends. CDR3: CASSDTRTGELFF. CDR3 bases: TGTGCCAGCAGTGATACGCGCACCGGGGAGCTGTTTTTT.

This clone was counted a few times. The V and J genes are TRBV13 and TRBJ1-4; TRBD1 might be the D (6 bases). CDR1 PRHDT and CDR2 FYEKMQ come from the germline V gene (reference sequence). Trimming stripped 0 bases from V and 6 bases from J, with 14 bases between. The CDR3 has 16 residues. The CDR3 DNA is TGTGCCAGCAGCTTAGGAGACAAGGGGGTAGATGAAAAACTGTTTTTT. Translating it yields CASSLGDKGVDEKLFF.